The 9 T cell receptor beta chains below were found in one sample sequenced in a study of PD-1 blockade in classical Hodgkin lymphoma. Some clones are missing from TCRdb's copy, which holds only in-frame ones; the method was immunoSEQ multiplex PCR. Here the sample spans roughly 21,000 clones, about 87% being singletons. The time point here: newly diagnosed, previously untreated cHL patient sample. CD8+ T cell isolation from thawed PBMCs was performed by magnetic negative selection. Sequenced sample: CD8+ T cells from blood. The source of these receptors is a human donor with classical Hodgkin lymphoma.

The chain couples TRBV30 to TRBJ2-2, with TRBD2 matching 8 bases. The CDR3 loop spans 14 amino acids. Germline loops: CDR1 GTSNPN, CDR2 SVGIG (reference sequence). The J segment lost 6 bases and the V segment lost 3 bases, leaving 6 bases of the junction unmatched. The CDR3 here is CAWRLAAASGELFF. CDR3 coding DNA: TGTGCCTGGAGACTAGCGGCCGCCTCCGGGGAGCTGTTTTTT.

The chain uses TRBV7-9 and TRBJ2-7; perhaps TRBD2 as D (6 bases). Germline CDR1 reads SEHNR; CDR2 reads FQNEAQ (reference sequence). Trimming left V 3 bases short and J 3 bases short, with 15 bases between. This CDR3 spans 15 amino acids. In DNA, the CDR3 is TGTGCCAGCAGCTTCGGGAGAAGGGGCTACTACGAGCAGTACTTC. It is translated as CASSFGRRGYYEQYF. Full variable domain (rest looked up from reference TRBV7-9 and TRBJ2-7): DTGVSQNPRHKITKRGQNVTFRCDPISEHNRLYWYRQTLGQGPEFLTYFQNEAQLEKSRLLSDRFSAERPKGSFSTLEIQRTEQGDSAMYLCASSFGRRGYYEQYFGPGTRLTVT.

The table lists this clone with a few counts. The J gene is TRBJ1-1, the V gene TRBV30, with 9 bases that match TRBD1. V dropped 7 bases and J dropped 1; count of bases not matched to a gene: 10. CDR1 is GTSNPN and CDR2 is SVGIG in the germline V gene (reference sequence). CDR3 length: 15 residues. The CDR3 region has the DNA TGTGCCTCACAAGTGCCGGGACAGGGGAACACTGAAGCTTTCTTT. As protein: CASQVPGQGNTEAFF.

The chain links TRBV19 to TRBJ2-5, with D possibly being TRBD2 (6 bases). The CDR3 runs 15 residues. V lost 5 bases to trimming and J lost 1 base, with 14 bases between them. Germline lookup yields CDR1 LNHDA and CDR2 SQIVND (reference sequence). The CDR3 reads CASSLGLGGQETQYF. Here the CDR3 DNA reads TGTGCCAGTAGTTTAGGACTCGGGGGCCAAGAGACCCAGTACTTC. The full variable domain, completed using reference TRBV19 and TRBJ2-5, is DGGITQSPKYLFRKEGQNVTLSCEQNLNHDAMYWYRQDPGQGLRLIYYSQIVNDFQKGDIAEGYSVSREKKESFPLTVTSAQKNPTAFYLCASSLGLGGQETQYFGPGTRLLVL.

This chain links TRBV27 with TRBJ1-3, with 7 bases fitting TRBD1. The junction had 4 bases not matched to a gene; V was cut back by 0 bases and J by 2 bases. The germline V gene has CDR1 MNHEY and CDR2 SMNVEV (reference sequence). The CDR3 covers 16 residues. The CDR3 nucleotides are TGTGCCAGCAGTTTATCAGGGGGCAGGGCTGGAAACACCATATATTTT. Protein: CASSLSGGRAGNTIYF.

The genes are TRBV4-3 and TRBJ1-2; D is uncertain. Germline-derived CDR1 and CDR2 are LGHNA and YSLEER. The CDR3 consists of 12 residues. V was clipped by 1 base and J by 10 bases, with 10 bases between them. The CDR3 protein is CASSQGGAFYTF. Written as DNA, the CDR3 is TGCGCCAGCAGCCAAGGGGGAGCCTTCTACACCTTC.

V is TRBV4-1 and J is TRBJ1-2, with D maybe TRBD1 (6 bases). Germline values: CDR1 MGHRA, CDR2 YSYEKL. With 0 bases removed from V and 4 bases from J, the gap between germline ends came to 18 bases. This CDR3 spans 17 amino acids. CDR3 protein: CASSQDMSSGVRYGYTF. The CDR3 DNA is TGCGCCAGCAGCCAAGATATGAGCTCAGGGGTACGCTATGGCTACACCTTC.

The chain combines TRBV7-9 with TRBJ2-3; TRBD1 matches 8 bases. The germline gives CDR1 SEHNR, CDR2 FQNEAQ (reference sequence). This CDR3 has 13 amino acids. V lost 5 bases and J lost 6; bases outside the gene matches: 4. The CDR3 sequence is CASSRPGGDTQYF. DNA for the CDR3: TGTGCCAGCAGCCGCCCAGGGGGCGATACGCAGTATTTT.

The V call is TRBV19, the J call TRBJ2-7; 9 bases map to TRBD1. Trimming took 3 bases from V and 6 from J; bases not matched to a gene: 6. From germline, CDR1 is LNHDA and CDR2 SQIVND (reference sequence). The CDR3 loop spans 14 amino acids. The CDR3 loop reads CASSIGTGSFEQYF. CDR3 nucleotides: TGTGCCAGTAGTATTGGGACAGGGAGTTTCGAGCAGTACTTC.